A selection of T cell receptor beta chains follows, all from one sample in a study of T cells in narcolepsy. Profiled with immunoSEQ multiplex PCR; TCRdb holds only in-frame clones, not every one. The sample includes about 25,000 clones, roughly four fifths seen only once; the top ten take 0.55% to 0.75%. Specimen: CD45RA- memory CD4+ T cells from PBMCs. Every receptor here comes from a human donor with narcolepsy. Both conserved end residues are part of each CDR3. The D gene is left open where the match is weak. Expanded clones get a size class; other rows say once, few or many, or leave the size out.

d_call: TRBD1
clone_size: .
v_call: TRBV27
j_call: TRBJ2-3
cdr3_nt: TGTGCCAGCAGTTTACGACCCCTGGACAGGCTTGGATCCACAGATACGCAGTATTTT
cdr3_aa: CASSLRPLDRLGSTDTQYF

d_call: TRBD1
clone_size: .
v_call: TRBV13
j_call: TRBJ2-3
cdr3_nt: TGTGCCAGCAGCTTAGGGATGACAGGGGGCTCGGATACGCAGTATTTT
cdr3_aa: CASSLGMTGGSDTQYF

d_call: .
clone_size: .
v_call: TRBV5-6
j_call: TRBJ2-5
cdr3_nt: TGTGCCAGCAGCTTGGGCGGGGGCCGGGTAGAGACCCAGTACTTC
cdr3_aa: CASSLGGGRVETQYF

d_call: TRBD1
clone_size: .
v_call: TRBV7-2
j_call: TRBJ2-7
cdr3_nt: TGTGCCAGCAGCTTACAGGGGGCGACGAACGAGCAGTACTTC
cdr3_aa: CASSLQGATNEQYF

d_call: TRBD2
clone_size: once
v_call: TRBV9
j_call: TRBJ2-3
cdr3_nt: TGTGCCAGCAGCGCATCTAGCGGGGGAGGGACAGATACGCAGTATTTT
cdr3_aa: CASSASSGGGTDTQYF

d_call: .
clone_size: .
v_call: TRBV18
j_call: TRBJ1-1
cdr3_nt: TGTGCCAGCTCACCAACGGACGGGTACACTGAAGCTTTCTTT
cdr3_aa: CASSPTDGYTEAFF

d_call: .
clone_size: .
v_call: TRBV11-3
j_call: TRBJ2-2
cdr3_nt: TGTGCCAGCAGCTTGGAGGGGGTCGGGGAGCTGTTTTTT
cdr3_aa: CASSLEGVGELFF

d_call: .
clone_size: .
v_call: TRBV28
j_call: TRBJ2-1
cdr3_nt: TGTGCCAGCAGTTCCCCGACACCAGATACGAACAATGAGCAGTTCTTC
cdr3_aa: CASSSPTPDTNNEQFF

d_call: .
clone_size: .
v_call: TRBV9
j_call: TRBJ1-1
cdr3_nt: TGTGCCAGCAGCCCCCATTTGGGTACCACTGAAGCTTTCTTT
cdr3_aa: CASSPHLGTTEAFF

d_call: .
clone_size: .
v_call: TRBV7-3
j_call: TRBJ2-2
cdr3_nt: TGTGCCAGCAGCTTACGCGGCACCGGGGAGCTGTTTTTT
cdr3_aa: CASSLRGTGELFF

d_call: .
clone_size: .
v_call: TRBV27
j_call: TRBJ1-1
cdr3_nt: TGTGCCAGCAGTACGGTGAACACTGAAGCTTTCTTT
cdr3_aa: CASSTVNTEAFF

d_call: TRBD1
clone_size: .
v_call: TRBV7-2
j_call: TRBJ2-7
cdr3_nt: TGTGCCAGCAGCTCGACAGGGCCCTACGAGCAGTACTTC
cdr3_aa: CASSSTGPYEQYF

d_call: TRBD2
clone_size: .
v_call: TRBV15
j_call: TRBJ2-7
cdr3_nt: TGTGCCACCAGCGCCTCGGGACTAGCAAGCGAGCAGTACTTC
cdr3_aa: CATSASGLASEQYF

d_call: .
clone_size: .
v_call: TRBV6-1
j_call: TRBJ2-2
cdr3_nt: TGTGCCAGCAGAGTTTCGAACACCGGGGAGCTGTTTTTT
cdr3_aa: CASRVSNTGELFF

d_call: .
clone_size: .
v_call: TRBV19
j_call: TRBJ1-5
cdr3_nt: TGTGCCAGTAGTCCGGGACCCATGGGCAATCAGCCCCAGCATTTT
cdr3_aa: CASSPGPMGNQPQHF

d_call: TRBD2
clone_size: .
v_call: TRBV28
j_call: TRBJ2-7
cdr3_nt: TGTGCCAGCAGAACGACTAGCGGGAGGGGGTTTTACGAGCAGTACTTC
cdr3_aa: CASRTTSGRGFYEQYF

d_call: .
clone_size: .
v_call: TRBV7-9
j_call: TRBJ1-1
cdr3_nt: TGTGCCAGCAGCTTATATGAAGCTTTCTTT
cdr3_aa: CASSLYEAFF

d_call: .
clone_size: .
v_call: TRBV7-2
j_call: TRBJ2-2
cdr3_nt: TGTGCCAGCAGCTTAATGGGCGGGAACACCGGGGAGCTGTTTTTT
cdr3_aa: CASSLMGGNTGELFF

d_call: .
clone_size: .
v_call: TRBV19
j_call: TRBJ2-7
cdr3_nt: TGTGCCAGTAGTATAGAGGAAAGGTACGAGCAGTACTTC
cdr3_aa: CASSIEERYEQYF

d_call: .
clone_size: .
v_call: TRBV12-2
j_call: TRBJ1-2
cdr3_nt: TGTGCAAGTACCCCCCTCGTTAACTATGGCTACACCTTC
cdr3_aa: CASTPLVNYGYTF

d_call: .
clone_size: .
v_call: TRBV6-5
j_call: TRBJ1-2
cdr3_nt: TGTGCCAGCAGAAAAATCGGACGGACGGATAGAGGCTACACCTTC
cdr3_aa: CASRKIGRTDRGYTF